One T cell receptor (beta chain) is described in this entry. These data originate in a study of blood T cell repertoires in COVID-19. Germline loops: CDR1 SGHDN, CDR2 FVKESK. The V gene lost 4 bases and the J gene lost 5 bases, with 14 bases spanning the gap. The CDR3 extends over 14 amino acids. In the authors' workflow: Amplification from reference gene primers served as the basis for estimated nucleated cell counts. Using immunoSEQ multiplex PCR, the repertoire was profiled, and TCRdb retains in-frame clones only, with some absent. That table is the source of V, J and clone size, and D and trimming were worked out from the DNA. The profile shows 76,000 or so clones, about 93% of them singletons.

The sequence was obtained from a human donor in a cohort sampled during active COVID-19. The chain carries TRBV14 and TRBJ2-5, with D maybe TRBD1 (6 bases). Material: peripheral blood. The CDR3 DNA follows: TGTGCCAGCAGCCTTACAGGGCCGCGGGAGACCCAGTACTTC. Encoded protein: CASSLTGPRETQYF.